The 28 T cell receptor beta chains reported below all come from one sample, sequenced in a study of PD-1 blockade in classical Hodgkin lymphoma (dated by TCRdb to 2020 to 2022). Preparation of the library involved the immunoSEQ multiplex PCR assay. Here the immuneACCESS table is served through TCRdb, limited to in-frame sequences with V and J called. Missing clones are a known gap in these copies; in checked studies unresolved V genes cover under half, and the rest lacks a known reason. The sample table records tens of thousands of clones; 80% to 90% of these occur just once. The ten most abundant clones make up approximately 0.8% of the sample. This sample's time point label indicates: cycle 4 day 1 (C4D1), after 6 weeks of nivolumab. Relapse after autologous stem cell transplantation had occurred in all trial patients, and cohorts A, B and C were distinguished by prior brentuximab vedotin exposure. Magnetic negative selection with a Miltenyi CD4+ T cell isolation kit was used to purify CD4+ T cells from thawed PBMCs.

Specimen: CD4+ T cells from blood, collected before the fourth cycle of nivolumab. Source of these receptors: a human donor with classical Hodgkin lymphoma.

This clone was counted once. The genes are TRBV12-5 and TRBJ1-5, with a possible D match to TRBD1 (5 bases). The CDR3 has 14 amino acids. Trimming cost V 7 bases and J 2 bases, with 12 bases left between them. CDR1 is LGHNT and CDR2 is FRNRAP in the germline V gene. The CDR3 loop reads CASAPAGGNQPQHF. Here the CDR3 DNA reads TGTGCTAGTGCCCCGGCGGGGGGCAATCAGCCCCAGCATTTT.

The gene calls are TRBV19 and TRBJ2-5; D is possibly TRBD1 (6 bases). Germline V lookup: CDR1 LNHDA, CDR2 SQIVND (reference sequence). The CDR3 sequence is 14 residues long. V shed 5 bases and J shed 3 bases, with 13 bases lying between them. The CDR3 nucleotides read TGTGCCAGTAGTCCAGACAGGTCAGAAGAGACCCAGTACTTC. The encoded protein is CASSPDRSEETQYF.

The chain carries TRBV5-4 and TRBJ2-3; 11 bases are shared with TRBD1. The germline gives CDR1 SGHNT, CDR2 YYREEE (reference sequence). This CDR3 has 14 residues. Germline trimming cut 4 bases from V and 5 bases from J; bases unmatched to any gene: 3. CDR3 amino acids: CASSPDRGQDTQYF. CDR3 coding DNA: TGTGCCAGCAGCCCGGACAGGGGGCAAGATACGCAGTATTTT.

V is TRBV18 and J is TRBJ1-2; the D gene is possibly TRBD1 (6 bases). Germline CDR1 is KGHSH and CDR2 is LQKENI. The V end was cut by 1 base, the J end by 7 bases, with 13 bases between. The length of the CDR3 is 14 residues. The CDR3 bases are TGTGCCAGCTCACCACAGGGGGGCGCTGGTGGCTACACCTTC. Translated: CASSPQGGAGGYTF.

The chain has TRBV6-5 and TRBJ1-6; D remains unclear. V was trimmed by 4 bases and J by 7 bases, leaving 5 bases between them. The CDR3 has 12 residues. CDR1 is MNHEY, CDR2 SVGAGI, per germline. CDR3 bases: TGTGCCAGCAGTTCGCACAATTCACCCCTCCACTTT. Amino acids: CASSSHNSPLHF.

The chain employs TRBV4-2 and TRBJ2-7, with D perhaps assigned TRBD1 or TRBD2 (5 bases each). This CDR3 has 16 residues. Trimming left V 0 bases short and J 4 bases short, with 16 bases between. Germline loops: CDR1 LGHNA, CDR2 YNFKEQ. DNA for the CDR3: TGTGCCAGCAGCCAAGATAAAGGGGAGTTCGAATACGAGCAGTACTTC. It translates to CASSQDKGEFEYEQYF.

The sample holds a few counts of this clone. The V gene is TRBV11-2, the J gene TRBJ1-1; D remains ambiguous. This CDR3 is 11 amino acids long. From germline, CDR1 is SGHAT and CDR2 FQNNGV. V dropped 5 bases and J dropped 11 bases, with 12 bases sitting between them. In DNA form, the CDR3 reads TGTGCCAGCAGCATGGGTGTCAGCGCTTTCTTT. Translation gives CASSMGVSAFF.

The chain joins TRBV6-5 to TRBJ1-6, with a possible D match to TRBD1 (5 bases). This CDR3 has 14 amino acids. Trimming pared 2 bases from V and 7 bases from J, leaving 9 bases between. The germline CDR1 and CDR2 sequences are MNHEY and SVGAGI. CDR3 sequence reads: CASSYGTGNSPLHF. Written as DNA, the CDR3 is TGTGCCAGCAGTTACGGGACTGGAAATTCACCCCTCCACTTT.

This chain connects TRBV19 to TRBJ2-7, with 7 bases lining up with TRBD2. This CDR3 is built from 13 residues. Losses at the gene ends were 4 bases for V and 7 bases for J; bases not matched to a gene: 7. Germline CDR1 and CDR2: LNHDA and SQIVND (reference sequence). The CDR3: CASSREGSGEQYF. The CDR3 nucleotides read TGTGCCAGTAGTAGGGAGGGCTCAGGAGAGCAGTACTTC.

This chain links TRBV7-3 with TRBJ1-1; the D gene is possibly TRBD1 (5 bases). In germline, CDR1 is SGHTA, CDR2 FQGTGA. The CDR3 sequence is 13 residues long. The germline V and J ends were trimmed by 5 bases and 4 bases, with 11 bases remaining between them. For the CDR3, the DNA is TGTGCCAGCAGCATCTTTCAGGGCACTGAAGCTTTCTTT. This codes for CASSIFQGTEAFF.

This chain links TRBV19 with TRBJ1-6; 10 nucleotides match TRBD1. With V trimmed by 5 bases and J by 0 bases, 7 bases remained unmatched. The CDR3 has 18 residues. Germline V lookup: CDR1 LNHDA, CDR2 SQIVND (reference sequence). The CDR3 DNA reads as TGTGCCAGTAGTCCCCGGACAGGGGGGACCTCCTATAATTCACCCCTCCACTTT. This translates into CASSPRTGGTSYNSPLHF.

The chain recombines TRBV7-8 with TRBJ2-6, with 11 bases fitting TRBD2. The junction had 9 bases not matched to a gene; V was cut back by 4 bases and J by 4 bases. Germline loops: CDR1 SGHVS, CDR2 FQNEAQ. The CDR3 consists of 18 residues. The CDR3 nucleotides are TGTGCCAGCAGCTCCCATAGCGGGGGGGCCCCGGGGGCCAACGTCCTGACTTTC. This gives the protein CASSSHSGGAPGANVLTF.

The chain carries TRBV7-2 and TRBJ1-5; D possibly corresponds to TRBD1 (6 bases). The CDR3 is made up of 15 amino acids. Trimming stripped 5 bases from V and 2 bases from J, with 13 bases between. Germline V CDR1 and CDR2: SGHTA, FQGNSA. CDR3 coding DNA: TGTGCCAGCAGCCCCGGGGGGCGAGGCAATCAGCCCCAGCATTTT. This encodes CASSPGGRGNQPQHF.

The rearrangement links TRBV2 to TRBJ2-3; unclear D gene. CDR3 length: 14 amino acids. Trimming pared 4 bases from V and 0 bases from J, leaving 8 bases between. Germline-derived CDR1 and CDR2 are SNHLY and FYNNEI. CDR3 bases: TGTGCCAGCAGTGCTAGACTGAGCACAGATACGCAGTATTTT. It yields the protein CASSARLSTDTQYF.

The table lists this clone with a count of one. CDR3 nucleotides: TGTGCCAGCAGCTTATCTGGAAGCTCCTACAATGAGCAGTTCTTC. This translates into CASSLSGSSYNEQFF. The chain carries TRBV7-3 and TRBJ2-1; D not certain. Trimming cost V 2 bases and J 0 bases, with 8 bases left between them. This CDR3 region has 15 residues. Germline values: CDR1 SGHTA, CDR2 FQGTGA.

CDR3 in amino acids: CASSQGRGPYGYTF. The CDR3 region has the DNA TGCGCCAGCAGCCAAGGACGGGGTCCCTATGGCTACACCTTC. The genes are TRBV4-3 and TRBJ1-2; D gene uncertain. In germline, CDR1 is LGHNA, CDR2 YSLEER. This CDR3 region has 14 residues. Between the trimmed V and J ends, which lost 1 base and 4 bases, there was a span of 10 bases.

The table lists this clone with a few counts. The CDR3 reads CASSHGGWDNSPLHF. The CDR3 bases are TGTGCCAGCAGCCACGGGGGATGGGATAATTCACCCCTCCACTTT. The J gene is TRBJ1-6, the V gene TRBV14, with TRBD1 as a possible D gene (5 bases). Germline CDR1 reads SGHDN; CDR2 reads FVKESK. V lost 3 bases to trimming and J lost 5 bases, with 11 bases between them. The CDR3 runs 15 residues.

V usage is TRBV7-9 and J usage is TRBJ2-1; 16 nucleotides match TRBD2. The CDR3 is 16 residues long. Germline trimming cut 5 bases from V and 12 bases from J; bases unmatched to any gene: 10. Germline assignment: CDR1 SEHNR and CDR2 FQNEAQ (reference sequence). The CDR3 here is CASSPPGTSGGARQFF. DNA for the CDR3: TGTGCCAGCAGCCCCCCCGGGACTAGCGGGGGGGCGAGGCAGTTCTTC.

The V and J genes are TRBV4-2 and TRBJ2-3; D unresolved. The CDR3 extends over 17 amino acids. The germline V gene encodes CDR1 LGHNA and CDR2 YNFKEQ. V lost 0 bases and J 1 base, leaving 14 bases between the germline ends. Written as DNA, the CDR3 is TGTGCCAGCAGCCAAGAATCAGCTACCTCTCGCACAGATACGCAGTATTTT. Its translation is CASSQESATSRTDTQYF.

V usage is TRBV19 and J usage is TRBJ1-2; D gene ambiguous. This CDR3 has 14 amino acids. Trimming pared 7 bases from V and 4 bases from J, leaving 16 bases between. Germline V gene lookup returns CDR1 LNHDA and CDR2 SQIVND (reference sequence). Written as DNA, the CDR3 is TGTGCCAGTACCAACCCCGGCGGCGCCTATGGCTACACCTTC. Encoded protein: CASTNPGGAYGYTF.

The gene calls are TRBV25-1 and TRBJ2-1; TRBD2 is a possible D gene (5 bases). Germline CDR1 is MGHDK and CDR2 is SYGVNS. This CDR3 is built from 15 residues. Trimming removed 0 bases at V and 4 bases at J, with 10 bases between. In nucleotides, the CDR3 is TGTGCCAGCAGTGAATATGGGAGCCCTTACAATGAGCAGTTCTTC. This translates into CASSEYGSPYNEQFF. Full variable domain (remainder filled in from reference TRBV25-1 and TRBJ2-1): EADIYQTPRYLVIGTGKKITLECSQTMGHDKMYWYQQDPGMELHLIHYSYGVNSTEKGDLSSESTVSRIRTEHFPLTLESARPSHTSQYLCASSEYGSPYNEQFFGPGTRLTVL.

The rearrangement uses TRBV6-1 and TRBJ1-3; D unresolved. Trimming pared 7 bases from V and 4 bases from J, leaving 17 bases between. CDR1 is MNHNS, CDR2 SASEGT, per germline. This CDR3 contains 15 residues. The CDR3 nucleotides are TGTGCCAGCATTCCTACAGCCTCCCGAGGAAACACCATATATTTT. Translation: CASIPTASRGNTIYF.

The chain recombines TRBV7-2 with TRBJ2-3; perhaps D is TRBD1 or TRBD2 (5 bases each). Trimming removed 2 bases at V and 4 bases at J, with 13 bases between. The CDR3 is 15 residues long. Germline CDR1 is SGHTA and CDR2 is FQGNSA. The CDR3 DNA sequence: TGTGCCAGCAGCTTAAAGTCTGGGGACGCAGATACGCAGTATTTT. This translates into CASSLKSGDADTQYF.

The V gene is TRBV5-6, the J gene TRBJ1-6; possible D gene TRBD1, 6 bases. CDR1 is SGHDT, CDR2 YYEEEE, per germline. The CDR3 loop spans 15 amino acids. With 4 bases removed from V and 5 bases from J, the gap between germline ends came to 13 bases. This chain's CDR3 is CASSTQGRDNSPLHF. The CDR3 region has the DNA TGTGCCAGCAGCACCCAGGGGCGGGATAATTCACCCCTCCACTTT.

The chain uses TRBV7-9 and TRBJ1-3; no clear D. Per the germline V gene, CDR1 is SEHNR and CDR2 is FQNEAQ (reference sequence). This CDR3 is 16 amino acids long. V was cut by 5 bases and J by 3 bases, with 17 bases left in between. The CDR3 is CASSPAQPLGGNTIYF. DNA for the CDR3: TGTGCCAGCAGCCCAGCGCAGCCTCTCGGTGGAAACACCATATATTTT.

This clone turned up a few times. This rearrangement joins TRBV6-4 to TRBJ1-1; D is uncertain. V lost 7 bases and J lost 1, with 4 bases in between. Germline V lookup: CDR1 MRHNA, CDR2 SNTAGT. The CDR3 is made up of 11 amino acids. CDR3 sequence (DNA): TGTGCCAGCAATCAGAACACTGAAGCTTTCTTT. Protein product: CASNQNTEAFF.

V is TRBV5-6 and J is TRBJ1-5; 7 positions match TRBD1. This CDR3 spans 16 amino acids. J gave up 8 bases and V 1 base, and 12 bases lay outside the gene matches. The germline V gene has CDR1 SGHDT and CDR2 YYEEEE. The CDR3 coding sequence is TGTGCCAGCAGCTTGTTATCTCGACAGGGAAGGGAGCCCCAGCATTTT. This sequence encodes CASSLLSRQGREPQHF.

A few counts support this clone. The rearrangement links TRBV6-6 to TRBJ1-6; D remains ambiguous. V gave up 0 bases and J gave up 6 bases, with 9 bases separating them. From germline, CDR1 is MNHNY and CDR2 SVGAGI (reference sequence). The CDR3 contains 15 residues. CDR3 amino acids: CASSYSTQANSPLHF. As DNA, the CDR3 is TGTGCCAGCAGTTACTCGACCCAGGCTAATTCACCCCTCCACTTT.